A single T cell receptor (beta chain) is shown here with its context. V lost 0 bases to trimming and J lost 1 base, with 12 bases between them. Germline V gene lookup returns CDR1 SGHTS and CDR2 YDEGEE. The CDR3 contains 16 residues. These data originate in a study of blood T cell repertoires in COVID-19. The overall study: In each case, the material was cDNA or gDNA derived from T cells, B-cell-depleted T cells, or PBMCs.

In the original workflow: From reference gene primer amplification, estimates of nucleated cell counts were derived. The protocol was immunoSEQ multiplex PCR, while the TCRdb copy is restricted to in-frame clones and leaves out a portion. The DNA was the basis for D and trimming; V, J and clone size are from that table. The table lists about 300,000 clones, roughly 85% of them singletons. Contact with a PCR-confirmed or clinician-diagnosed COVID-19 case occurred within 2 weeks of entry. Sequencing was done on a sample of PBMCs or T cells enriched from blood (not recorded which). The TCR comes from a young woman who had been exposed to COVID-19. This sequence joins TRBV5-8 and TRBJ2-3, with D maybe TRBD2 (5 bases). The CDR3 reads CASSLGSGYGTDTQYF. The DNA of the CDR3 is TGTGCCAGCAGCTTGGGGTCGGGGTACGGCACAGATACGCAGTATTTT.